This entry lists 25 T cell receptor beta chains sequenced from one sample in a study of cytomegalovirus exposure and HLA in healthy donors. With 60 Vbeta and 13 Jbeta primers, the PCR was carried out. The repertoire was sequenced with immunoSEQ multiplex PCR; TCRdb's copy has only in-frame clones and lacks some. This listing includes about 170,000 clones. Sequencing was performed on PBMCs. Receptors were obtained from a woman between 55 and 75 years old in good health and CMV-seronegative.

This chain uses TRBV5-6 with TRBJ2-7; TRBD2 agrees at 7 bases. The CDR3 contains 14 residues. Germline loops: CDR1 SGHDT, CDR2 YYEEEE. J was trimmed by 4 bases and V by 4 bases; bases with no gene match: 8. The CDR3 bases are TGTGCCAGCAGCCGACTAGCCGGTCTATACGAGCAGTACTTC. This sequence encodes CASSRLAGLYEQYF.

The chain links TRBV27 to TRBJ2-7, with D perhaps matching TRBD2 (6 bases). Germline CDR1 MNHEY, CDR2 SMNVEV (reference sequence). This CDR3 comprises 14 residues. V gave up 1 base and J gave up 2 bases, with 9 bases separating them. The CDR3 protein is CASSLLGGTYEQYF. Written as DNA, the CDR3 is TGTGCCAGCAGTTTATTGGGAGGTACCTACGAGCAGTACTTC.

The CDR3 protein is CASSTRGDGVWSQHF. CDR3 nucleotide sequence: TGTGCCAGCTCAACGCGGGGAGACGGGGTATGGTCCCAGCATTTT. The genes are TRBV18 and TRBJ1-5; no clear D. V lost 5 bases and J 11 bases, leaving 22 bases between the germline ends. Germline-derived CDR1 and CDR2 are KGHSH and LQKENI. This CDR3 comprises 15 residues.

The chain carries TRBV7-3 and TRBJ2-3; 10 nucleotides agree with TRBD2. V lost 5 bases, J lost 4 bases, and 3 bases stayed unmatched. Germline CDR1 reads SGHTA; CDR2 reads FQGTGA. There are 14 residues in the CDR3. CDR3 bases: TGTGCCAGCAGCCGCAGCGGGGGGGCAGATACGCAGTATTTT. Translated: CASSRSGGADTQYF.

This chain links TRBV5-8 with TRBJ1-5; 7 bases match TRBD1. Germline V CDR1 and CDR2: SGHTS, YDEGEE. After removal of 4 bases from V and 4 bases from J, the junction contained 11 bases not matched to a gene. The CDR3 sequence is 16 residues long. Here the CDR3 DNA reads TGTGCCAGCAGCCTGACAACAGGGGACGGGAATCAGCCCCAGCATTTT. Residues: CASSLTTGDGNQPQHF.

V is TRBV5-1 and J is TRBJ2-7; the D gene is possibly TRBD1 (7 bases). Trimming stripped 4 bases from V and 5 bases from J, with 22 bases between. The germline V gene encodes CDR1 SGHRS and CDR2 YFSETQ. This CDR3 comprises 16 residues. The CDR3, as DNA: TGCGCCAGCAGCCCCGTGCTCCAGGGGGGCCGAGACGAGCAGTACTTC. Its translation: CASSPVLQGGRDEQYF. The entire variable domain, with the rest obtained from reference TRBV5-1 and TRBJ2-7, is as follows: KAGVTQTPRYLIKTRGQQVTLSCSPISGHRSVSWYQQTPGQGLQFLFEYFSETQRNKGNFPGRFSGRQFSNSRSEMNVSTLELGDSALYLCASSPVLQGGRDEQYFGPGTRLTVT.

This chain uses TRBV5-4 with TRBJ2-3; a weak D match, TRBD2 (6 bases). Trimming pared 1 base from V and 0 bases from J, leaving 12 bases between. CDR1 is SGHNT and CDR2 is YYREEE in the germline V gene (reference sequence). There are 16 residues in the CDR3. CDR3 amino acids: CASSLRRESSTDTQYF. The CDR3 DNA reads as TGTGCCAGCAGCTTGCGTCGGGAGAGTAGCACAGATACGCAGTATTTT.

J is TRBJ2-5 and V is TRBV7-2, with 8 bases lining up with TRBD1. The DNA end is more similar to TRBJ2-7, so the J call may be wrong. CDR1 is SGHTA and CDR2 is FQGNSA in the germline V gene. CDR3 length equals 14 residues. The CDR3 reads CASSDGQGMYEQYF. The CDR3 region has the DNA TGTGCCAGCAGCGACGGACAGGGAATGTACGAGCAGTACTTC.

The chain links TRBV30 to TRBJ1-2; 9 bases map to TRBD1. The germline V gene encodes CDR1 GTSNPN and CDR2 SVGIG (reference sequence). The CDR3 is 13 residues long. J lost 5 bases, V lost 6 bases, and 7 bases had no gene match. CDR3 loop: CACSRDREYGYTF. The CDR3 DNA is TGTGCCTGCAGCCGGGACAGGGAGTATGGCTACACCTTC.

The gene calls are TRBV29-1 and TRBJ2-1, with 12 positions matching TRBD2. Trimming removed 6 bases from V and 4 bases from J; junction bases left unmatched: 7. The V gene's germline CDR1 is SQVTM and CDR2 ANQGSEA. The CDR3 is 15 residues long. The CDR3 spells CSVPSGGASYNEQFF. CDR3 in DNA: TGCAGCGTGCCTAGCGGGGGGGCCTCGTACAATGAGCAGTTCTTC.

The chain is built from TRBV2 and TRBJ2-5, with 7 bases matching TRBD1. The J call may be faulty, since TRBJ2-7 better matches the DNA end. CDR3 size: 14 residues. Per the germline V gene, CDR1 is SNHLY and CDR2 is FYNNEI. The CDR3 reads CASSRQGGTYEQYF. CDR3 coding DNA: TGTGCCAGCAGTCGACAGGGTGGTACCTACGAGCAGTACTTC.

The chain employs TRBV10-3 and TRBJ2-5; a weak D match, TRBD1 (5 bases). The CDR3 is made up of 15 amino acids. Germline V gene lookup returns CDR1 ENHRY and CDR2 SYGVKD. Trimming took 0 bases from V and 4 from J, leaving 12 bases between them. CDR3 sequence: CAISESNYRRETQYF. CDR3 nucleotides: TGTGCCATCAGTGAGTCTAATTACAGGAGAGAGACCCAGTACTTC.

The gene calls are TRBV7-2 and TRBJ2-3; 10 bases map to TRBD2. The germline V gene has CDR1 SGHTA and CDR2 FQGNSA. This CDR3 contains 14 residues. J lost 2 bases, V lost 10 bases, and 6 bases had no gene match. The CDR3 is CAIRTSGNTDTQYF. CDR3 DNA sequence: TGTGCCATCAGGACTAGCGGAAACACAGATACGCAGTATTTT.

The CDR3 sequence is CASSPGQGADGYTF. The CDR3 coding sequence is TGTGCCAGCAGTCCGGGACAGGGGGCTGATGGCTACACCTTC. The chain recombines TRBV28 with TRBJ1-2; TRBD1 aligns across 12 bases. CDR1 is MDHEN and CDR2 is SYDVKM in the germline V gene. The J segment lost 6 bases and the V segment lost 5 bases, leaving 4 bases of the junction unmatched. This CDR3 is built from 14 residues.

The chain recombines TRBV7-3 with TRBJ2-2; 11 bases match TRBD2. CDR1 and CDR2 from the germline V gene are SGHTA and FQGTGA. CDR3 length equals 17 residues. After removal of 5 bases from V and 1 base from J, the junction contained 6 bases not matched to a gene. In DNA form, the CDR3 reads TGTGCCAGCAGCCCACTGGGACTAGCGGAGAACACCGGGGAGCTGTTTTTT. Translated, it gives CASSPLGLAENTGELFF.

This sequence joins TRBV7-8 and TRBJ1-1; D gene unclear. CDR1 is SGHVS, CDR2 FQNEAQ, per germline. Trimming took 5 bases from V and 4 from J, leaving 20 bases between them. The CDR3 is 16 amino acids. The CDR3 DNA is TGTGCCAGCAGCAGCCGGGTCCTTGGAATGGTCACTGAAGCTTTCTTT. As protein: CASSSRVLGMVTEAFF.

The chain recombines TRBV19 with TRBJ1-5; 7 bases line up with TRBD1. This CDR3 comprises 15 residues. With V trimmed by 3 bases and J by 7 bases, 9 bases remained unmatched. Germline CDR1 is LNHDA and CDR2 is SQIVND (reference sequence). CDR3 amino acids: CASSILDRRGQPQHF. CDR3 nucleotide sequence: TGTGCCAGTAGTATCCTGGACAGGAGAGGGCAGCCCCAGCATTTT. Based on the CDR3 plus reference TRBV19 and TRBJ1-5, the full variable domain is DGGITQSPKYLFRKEGQNVTLSCEQNLNHDAMYWYRQDPGQGLRLIYYSQIVNDFQKGDIAEGYSVSREKKESFPLTVTSAQKNPTAFYLCASSILDRRGQPQHFGDGTRLSIL.

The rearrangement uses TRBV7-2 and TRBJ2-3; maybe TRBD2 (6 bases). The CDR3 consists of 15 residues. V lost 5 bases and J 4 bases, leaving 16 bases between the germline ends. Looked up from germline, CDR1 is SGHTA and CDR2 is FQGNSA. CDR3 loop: CASSPVPGLSDTQYF. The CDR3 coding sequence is TGTGCCAGCAGCCCGGTCCCGGGACTCTCAGATACGCAGTATTTT.

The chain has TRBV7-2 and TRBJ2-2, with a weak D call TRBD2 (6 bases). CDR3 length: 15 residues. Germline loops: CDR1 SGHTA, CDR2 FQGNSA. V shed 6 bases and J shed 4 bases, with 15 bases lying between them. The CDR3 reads CASRLEAGGTGELFF. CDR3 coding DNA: TGTGCCAGCAGACTAGAAGCGGGCGGCACCGGGGAGCTGTTTTTT.

The CDR3 sequence is CASSESPGSGANVLTF. DNA for the CDR3: TGTGCCAGCAGTGAATCTCCGGGGTCGGGGGCCAACGTCCTGACTTTC. The rearrangement uses TRBV25-1 and TRBJ2-6; possibly TRBD2 for D (5 bases). V lost 1 base and J lost 4, with 11 bases in between. CDR1 and CDR2 from the germline V gene are MGHDK and SYGVNS. This CDR3 has 16 residues.

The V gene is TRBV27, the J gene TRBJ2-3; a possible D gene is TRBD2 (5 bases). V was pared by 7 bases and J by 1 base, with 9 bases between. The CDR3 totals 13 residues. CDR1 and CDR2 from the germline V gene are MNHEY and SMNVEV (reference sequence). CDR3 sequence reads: CASIKGGTDTQYF. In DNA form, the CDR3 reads TGTGCCAGCATTAAGGGAGGCACAGATACGCAGTATTTT.

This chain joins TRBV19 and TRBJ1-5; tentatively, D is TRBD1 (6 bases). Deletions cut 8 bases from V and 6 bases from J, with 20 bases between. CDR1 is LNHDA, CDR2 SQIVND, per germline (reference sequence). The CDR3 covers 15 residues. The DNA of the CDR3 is TGTGCCAGTGATGCCTGGGGGGGGGCGTTTCAGCCCCAGCATTTT. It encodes CASDAWGGAFQPQHF. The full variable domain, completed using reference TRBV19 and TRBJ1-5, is DGGITQSPKYLFRKEGQNVTLSCEQNLNHDAMYWYRQDPGQGLRLIYYSQIVNDFQKGDIAEGYSVSREKKESFPLTVTSAQKNPTAFYLCASDAWGGAFQPQHFGDGTRLSIL.

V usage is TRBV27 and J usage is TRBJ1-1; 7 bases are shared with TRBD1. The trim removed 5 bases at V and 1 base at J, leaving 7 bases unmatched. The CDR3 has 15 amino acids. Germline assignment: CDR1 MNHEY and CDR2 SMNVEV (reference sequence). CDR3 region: CASSTTGTANTEAFF. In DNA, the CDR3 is TGTGCCAGCAGTACGACCGGGACAGCGAACACTGAAGCTTTCTTT.

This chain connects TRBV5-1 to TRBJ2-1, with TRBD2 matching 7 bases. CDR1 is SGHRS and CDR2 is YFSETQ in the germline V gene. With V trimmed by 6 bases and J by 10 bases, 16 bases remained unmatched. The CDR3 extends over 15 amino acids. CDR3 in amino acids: CASTIGGGAIREQFF. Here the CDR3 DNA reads TGCGCCAGCACCATTGGGGGGGGAGCAATTAGGGAGCAGTTCTTC.

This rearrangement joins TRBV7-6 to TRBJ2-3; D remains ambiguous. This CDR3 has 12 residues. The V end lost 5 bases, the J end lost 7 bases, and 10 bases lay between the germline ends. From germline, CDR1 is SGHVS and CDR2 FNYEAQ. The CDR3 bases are TGTGCCAGCAGCGAAAAACAATATACGCAGTATTTT. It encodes CASSEKQYTQYF.